This T cell receptor beta chain was found in a study of T cells in Graves' hyperthyroidism and ophthalmopathy. Germline trimming cut 4 bases from V and 5 bases from J; bases unmatched to any gene: 3. Germline V gene lookup returns CDR1 GTSNPN and CDR2 SVGIG (reference sequence). This CDR3 comprises 12 residues. Amplification yielded TCR beta CDR3 regions, with RNA transcripts as the source. A first-round RT-PCR of the TCR CDR3 used the HTBI primer set. MiXCR, run by TCRdb on the multiplex PCR reads, gives a single entry per CDR3 protein. In the table there are roughly 150,000 distinct CDR3 sequences, 9.4% of which are singletons.

This receptor was identified in a woman between 18 and 29 years old with Graves' hyperthyroidism that later progressed to Graves' ophthalmopathy. The rearrangement joins TRBV30 to TRBJ2-7; 9 bases map to TRBD1. Sequenced: blood. CDR3: CAWNRGQNEQYF. CDR3 bases: TGTGCCTGGAACAGGGGGCAAAACGAGCAGTACTTC.